This T cell receptor beta chain was sequenced for a study of T cells in Graves' hyperthyroidism and ophthalmopathy. Turning to the study itself: Initial diagnosis, before any treatment, was when peripheral blood was collected.

For Graves' hyperthyroidism to be stable, ophthalmopathy could not progress within 18 months. Patients with uncontrolled infections, other autoimmune diseases, pregnancy or lactation were excluded. TCR beta CDR3 regions were amplified from RNA. The TCR CDR3 first-round RT-PCR relied on the HTBI primer set. TCRdb passed the multiplex PCR reads through MiXCR, listing each CDR3 protein once. The sample lists 750,000 to 900,000 distinct CDR3 sequences; around 38% were seen once. CDR3 size: 14 residues. V lost 5 bases to trimming and J lost 2 bases; unmatched junction nucleotides: 4. Germline V gives CDR1 LNHNV, CDR2 YYDKDF (reference sequence). This clonotype was counted ten times or more.

J is TRBJ2-7 and V is TRBV15; 9 bases align to TRBD1. The source is a man aged 18 to 30 with Graves' hyperthyroidism. Sequenced material: blood. CDR3 sequence: CATSSGQGPYEQYF. CDR3 sequence (DNA): TGTGCCACCAGCTCGGGACAGGGACCCTACGAGCAGTACTTC.